These 2 T cell receptor beta chains were all obtained from the same sample, sequenced in a study of OX40 agonist ivuxolimab in advanced cancers. Sequencing used immunoSEQ multiplex PCR; TCRdb keeps in-frame clones, though not all of them. The repertoire holds 85,000 to 130,000 clones, with 90% as singletons. The sequences come from CD4+ or CD8+ T cells sorted from blood, collected in a trial of the OX40 agonist ivuxolimab. Receptors originate from an adult with an advanced solid tumor such as melanoma, head and neck, liver or kidney cancer.

The chain recombines TRBV5-1 with TRBJ2-3; 8 bases map to TRBD2. The CDR3 covers 15 residues. With 3 bases clipped from V and 1 base from J, the junction kept 4 bases outside the gene matches. Germline lookup yields CDR1 SGHRS and CDR2 YFSETQ. The CDR3 bases are TGCGCCAGCAGCTCCGGGAGGGGCCGCACAGATACGCAGTATTTT. Protein product: CASSSGRGRTDTQYF.

The V call is TRBV18, the J call TRBJ2-2; 8 nucleotides match TRBD2. The CDR3 loop spans 15 amino acids. Germline CDR1 KGHSH, CDR2 LQKENI. V trimming: 4 bases; J trimming: 3 bases; junction bases outside the gene matches: 4. The CDR3 DNA follows: TGTGCCAGCTCACTCACACTAGCGGACACCGGGGAGCTGTTTTTT. This gives the protein CASSLTLADTGELFF.